This paragraph reports one TCR beta chain. No antigen is known for it. The CDR3 has 13 residues. The V end lost 7 bases, the J end lost 6 bases, and 15 bases lay between the germline ends. Germline assignment: CDR1 LGHNT and CDR2 FRNRAP. As for the donors, each was a healthy bone marrow donor. This record comes from a study of cytomegalovirus exposure and HLA in healthy donors. Study as a whole: Ancestry clustering placed 70% to 90% of over 300 genotyped donors in the Caucasian-associated cluster.

Study-wide findings and caveats: Per a prior analysis, the majority of TCR beta V segments were productive roughly 87% or roughly 30% of the time.

Primers: 60 Vbeta forward and 13 Jbeta reverse. Some clones are missing from TCRdb's copy, which holds only in-frame ones; the method was immunoSEQ multiplex PCR. Counted here are under 200,000 clones, 70% to 80% occurring once; the ten biggest clones make up roughly 2%. The chain recombines TRBV12-5 with TRBJ1-2; perhaps TRBD1 as D (6 bases). The sample taken for sequencing was PBMCs. This clonotype originated in a man aged 45-60 years in good health and CMV-seropositive. CDR3 DNA sequence: TGTGCTAGTGCCATTACAGGGCTGGATGGCTACACCTTC. The encoded protein is CASAITGLDGYTF.